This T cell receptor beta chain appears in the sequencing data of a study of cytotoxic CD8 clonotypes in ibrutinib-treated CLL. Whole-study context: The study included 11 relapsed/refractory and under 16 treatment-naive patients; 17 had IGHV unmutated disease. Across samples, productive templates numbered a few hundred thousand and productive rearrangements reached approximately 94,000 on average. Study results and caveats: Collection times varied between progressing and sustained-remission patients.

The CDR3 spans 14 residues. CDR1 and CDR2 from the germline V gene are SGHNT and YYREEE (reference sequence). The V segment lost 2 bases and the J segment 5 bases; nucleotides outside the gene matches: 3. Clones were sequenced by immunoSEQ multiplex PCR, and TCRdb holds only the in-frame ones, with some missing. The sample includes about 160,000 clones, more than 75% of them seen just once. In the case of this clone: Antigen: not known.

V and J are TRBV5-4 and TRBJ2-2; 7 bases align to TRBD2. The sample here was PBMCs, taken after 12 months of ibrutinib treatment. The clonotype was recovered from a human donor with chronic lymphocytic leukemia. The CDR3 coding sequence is TGTGCCAGCAGCTTAAGCGGGGATACCGGGGAGCTGTTTTTT. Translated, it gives CASSLSGDTGELFF.